This T cell receptor beta chain was captured by sequencing in a study of blood T cell repertoires in COVID-19. Sequencing was performed with immunoSEQ multiplex PCR; in TCRdb, only in-frame clones are kept and a portion is missing. The sample lists 180,000 or so clones; 81% were seen once. The CDR3 loop spans 15 amino acids. V was shortened by 0 bases and J by 7 bases, with 13 bases between the two germline ends. Per germline, CDR1 LGHDT and CDR2 YNNKEL (reference sequence). The chain is built from TRBV3-1 (or the pseudogene TRBV3-2) and TRBJ2-1, with D maybe TRBD2 (5 bases). The receptor was derived from a woman aged 40 to 50 with COVID-19, enrolled during active disease. The sample was peripheral blood. The CDR3 coding sequence is TGTGCCAGCAGCCAAGAGCCAACTAGTATTAATGAGCAGTTCTTC. Amino acid sequence: CASSQEPTSINEQFF.